This T cell receptor (beta chain) was recovered during a study of regulatory T cells in long-lasting Graves disease (dated by TCRdb to about 2021). Study-wide context: Persistent Graves' disease was defined as antithyroid drug treatment for over 5 years with persistently positive TSH receptor autoantibodies. Patients with persistent Graves' disease were compared with patients with newly diagnosed Graves' disease using TCR sequencing and RNA sequencing of peripheral blood. On average, persistent Graves' disease patients in the clinical cohort had been on antithyroid drugs for about 10.3 years. The study was registered as a clinical trial and conducted in China. A total of around 35 samples underwent TCR sequencing: about 13 from persistent and roughly 20 from newly diagnosed Graves' disease patients. Broader findings and caveats from the paper: The study examined only peripheral blood because the primary lesion, thyroid tissue, could not be accessed. Sequencing and analysis were limited to the TCR beta chain. More public clonotypes were shared among persistent patients (under 3,000) than among newly diagnosed patients (more than 950). The authors noted that the small sample size was a limitation that may lower accuracy. Compared with newly diagnosed patients, patients with persistent Graves' disease had lower TCR Shannon entropy and fewer highly expanded clones, which suggests clonal expansion. TRBV28, TRBJ1-2 and TRBJ2-5 were preferentially used in persistent disease, while TRBV20-1 and TRBJ2-1 were favored in newly diagnosed disease.

At least ten counts were recorded for this clonotype. The antigen it recognizes is unknown. It has no much larger one-base neighbor in the sample; base qualities were not kept. Trimming takes 3 bases off V and 7 bases off J; junction bases not matched to a gene: 3. The CDR3 goes from the cysteine to the phenylalanine over 13 residues. Only CDR3 DNA remains: 39 bases, in frame from the first base. According to the germline V gene, CDR1 reads MNHNS and CDR2 reads SASEGT. The library was prepared using multiplex PCR. TCRdb names Illumina HiSeq 4000 as the instrument used. CDR3 regions were amplified by Arm-PCR with iRepertoire HTBI primers to construct TCR beta libraries. PCR products were gel purified before sequencing. The authors' pipeline ran thus. Gene usage analysis of CDR3 amino acid clonotypes relied on the roughly 67 TRBV and about 15 TRBJ segments identified across samples. COPE and FqMerger were used to merge the filtered high-quality paired reads into contigs. BLAST was used to align contigs to IMGT TRBV, TRBD and TRBJ reference genes, and CDR3 was defined according to IMGT. Any clonotype with a frequency above 0.1% was counted as a highly expanded clone. Shannon entropy served as the measure of repertoire diversity, while the Gini coefficient captured V-J evenness. Public clonotypes were defined as clonotypes shared by more than one individual. Through fastp at Q25 and MiXCR, TCRdb rebuilt clones from the public reads, retaining in-frame beta chains. CDR3 protein sequences are deduplicated, and each keeps its most common genes and DNA. These V and J calls rely on TCRdb rather than the paper's analysis. The sample table records 300,000 to 500,000 distinct CDR3 sequences; less than 25% of these occur just once. Clones ranked in the top ten supply under 25% of the sample.

Sample time point, as interpreted from the label and publication: persistent/refractory GD, antithyroid drugs over 5 years with positive TRAb. For both TCR sequencing and RNA sequencing, RNA was extracted from PBMCs in TRIzol. The diagnosis of Graves' disease followed American Thyroid Association guidelines. Patients were recruited from an endocrinology department in Xi'an, China. Each patient gave around 9 milliliters of peripheral blood, collected in an EDTA anticoagulant tube. Ficoll Paque Plus density gradient separation was used to isolate PBMCs, and no further T cell sorting was done. An Agilent 2100 Bioanalyzer and agarose gel were used to check RNA quality, while a NanoDrop 2000 measured RNA concentration.

Here the sequenced sample was peripheral blood mononuclear cells (PBMCs), taken when the disease was refractory, from a patient treated with antithyroid drugs. The chain was built from TRBV6-1 and TRBJ1-5; 7 central bases correspond to TRBD1. The source is a female donor with Graves disease. The CDR3 protein is CASSDTGDQPQHF. The nucleotide sequence is TGTGCCAGCAGTGATACAGGGGACCAGCCCCAGCATTTT.